This entry features one T cell receptor (beta chain) sequence. The antigen remains undetermined. The sample comes from a study of T cell repertoires in cytomegalovirus infection. Study at large: Both CMV infection and a matching HLA type were indicated by public TCR beta signatures.

TCRdb ran MiXCR on the reads and lists one entry per CDR3 protein. Of 450,000 to 650,000 distinct CDR3 sequences in the sample, more than 25% were seen once. V gave up 5 bases and J gave up 5 bases, with 16 bases separating them. Germline values: CDR1 SEHNR, CDR2 FQNEAQ (reference sequence). This CDR3 comprises 14 residues. Study-level results: What dominated the ex vivo response were HLA-C-restricted CMV-specific TCR beta clonotypes.

The origin of this receptor is a human donor in good health (CMV status not recorded). Some clones in this sample may be carry-over from other donors' samples. The gene calls are TRBV7-9 and TRBJ2-7; weak D call: TRBD1 (6 bases). Sequenced: PBMCs. CDR3 region: CASSQSWGLDEQYF. The CDR3 bases are TGTGCCAGCAGCCAGAGTTGGGGGCTCGACGAGCAGTACTTC.